This TCR beta chain appears in the sequencing data of a study of blood T cells in healthy people across ages. A few counts support this clonotype. Primed by a sample-barcoded 5' primer and a J-beta primer mix, a second PCR proceeded for 7 to 11 cycles. MiXCR, run by TCRdb on the 5' RACE reads, gives a single entry per CDR3 protein. This table holds 1.5 million to 2 million distinct CDR3 sequences, 28% found once. Germline V lookup: CDR1 SGHTA, CDR2 FQGNSA. This CDR3 has 14 residues. Trimming removed 5 bases from V and 1 base from J; junction bases left unmatched: 4. This sequence originates from a woman aged 25 to 39 in good health. The chain joins TRBV7-2 to TRBJ2-7, with 8 bases identical to TRBD2. The material sequenced was blood. CDR3 in DNA: TGTGCCAGCAGCACCACTAGCGGTTCCTACGAGCAGTACTTC. Translating it yields CASSTTSGSYEQYF.